Listed below are T cell receptor beta chains from one sample, sequenced in a study of response to subunit inactivated influenza vaccine. TCRdb re-called the RT-PCR reads through MiXCR, storing one row per CDR3 protein. The repertoire holds a few hundred thousand distinct CDR3 sequences, with approximately 15% as singletons. The source was PBMCs from blood, collected 11 to 12 days after vaccination. All receptors derive from a man between 45 and 60 years old who received an inactivated influenza vaccine. The CDR3 runs from the conserved cysteine through the conserved F or W. Each record gives: J gene, CDR3 length, D gene, V gene, clone size, CDR3 DNA, CDR3 protein. D genes are given only for firm matches. Only part of the rows carry a size: once, few, many, or a class if the clone is expanded.

J gene: TRBJ2-1
CDR3 length: 16
D gene: TRBD2
V gene: TRBV3-1
clone size: few
CDR3 DNA: TGTGCCAGCAGCCAAGATTTTAGCGGGGGGGCCAATGAGCAGTTCTTC
CDR3 protein: CASSQDFSGGANEQFF

J gene: TRBJ2-7
CDR3 length: 14
D gene: NA
V gene: TRBV6-1
clone size: NA
CDR3 DNA: TGTGCCAGCAGTATTGGACTCGGGCCCTACGAGCAGTACTTC
CDR3 protein: CASSIGLGPYEQYF

J gene: TRBJ2-7
CDR3 length: 14
D gene: TRBD1
V gene: TRBV5-1
clone size: many
CDR3 DNA: TGCGCCAGCAGCTGGGAGGGACAGGGCAACGAGCAGTACTTC
CDR3 protein: CASSWEGQGNEQYF

J gene: TRBJ2-5
CDR3 length: 14
D gene: NA
V gene: TRBV7-7
clone size: few
CDR3 DNA: TGTGCCAGCAGCCTCGGCGGACTGTCAGCGACCCAGTACTTC
CDR3 protein: CASSLGGLSATQYF

J gene: TRBJ1-2
CDR3 length: 14
D gene: NA
V gene: TRBV7-9
clone size: few
CDR3 DNA: TGTGCCAGCAGCTCCTCCGGGACGCCCCCGGGCTACACCTTC
CDR3 protein: CASSSSGTPPGYTF

J gene: TRBJ2-2
CDR3 length: 15
D gene: NA
V gene: TRBV5-1
clone size: NA
CDR3 DNA: TGCGCCAGCAGCTTAGGGGGGTACGGCACCGGGGAGCTGTTTTTT
CDR3 protein: CASSLGGYGTGELFF

J gene: TRBJ2-7
CDR3 length: 15
D gene: TRBD1
V gene: TRBV11-2
clone size: NA
CDR3 DNA: TGTGCCAGCAGCTTAGAGAGGACAGGGCGAGGTCAGCAGTACTTC
CDR3 protein: CASSLERTGRGQQYF

J gene: TRBJ1-1
CDR3 length: 15
D gene: NA
V gene: TRBV12-3/TRBV12-4
clone size: many
CDR3 DNA: TGTGCCAGCAGTTTATCGGGGAGGGGGGACACTGAAGCTTTCTTT
CDR3 protein: CASSLSGRGDTEAFF

J gene: TRBJ1-3
CDR3 length: 13
D gene: NA
V gene: TRBV7-2
clone size: few
CDR3 DNA: TGTGCCAGCAGCCGAGAAGGTGGAAACACCATATATTTT
CDR3 protein: CASSREGGNTIYF

J gene: TRBJ2-5
CDR3 length: 10
D gene: NA
V gene: TRBV29-1
clone size: few
CDR3 DNA: TGCAGCGTTGAGAAAGAGACCCAGTACTTC
CDR3 protein: CSVEKETQYF

J gene: TRBJ2-7
CDR3 length: 18
D gene: NA
V gene: TRBV12-3/TRBV12-4
clone size: many
CDR3 DNA: TGTGCCAGCAGTTCCCTCAGGGGCCGGGACAAATCCCTCCACGAGCAGTACTTC
CDR3 protein: CASSSLRGRDKSLHEQYF

J gene: TRBJ2-2
CDR3 length: 15
D gene: TRBD2
V gene: TRBV20-1
clone size: few
CDR3 DNA: TGCAGTGCTACGGGACTAGCGGGTAACACCGGGGAGCTGTTTTTT
CDR3 protein: CSATGLAGNTGELFF

J gene: TRBJ1-4
CDR3 length: 15
D gene: NA
V gene: TRBV7-8
clone size: many
CDR3 DNA: TGTGCCAGCAGCTTAATGAGACGGTCGGGCGAAAAACTGTTTTTT
CDR3 protein: CASSLMRRSGEKLFF

J gene: TRBJ2-1
CDR3 length: 14
D gene: NA
V gene: TRBV7-9
clone size: NA
CDR3 DNA: TGTGCCAGCACCCGGGCGGAGGGCGGGAATGAGCAGTCCTTC
CDR3 protein: CASTRAEGGNEQSF

J gene: TRBJ1-2
CDR3 length: 15
D gene: TRBD1
V gene: TRBV10-3
clone size: many
CDR3 DNA: TGTGCCATCAGTGAGCAAGGGACAGGGCTATATGGCTACACCTTC
CDR3 protein: CAISEQGTGLYGYTF

J gene: TRBJ2-1
CDR3 length: 16
D gene: TRBD1
V gene: TRBV11-2
clone size: NA
CDR3 DNA: TGTGCCAGCAGACAATGGACCGGGACAGGGACTAATGAGCAGTTCTTC
CDR3 protein: CASRQWTGTGTNEQFF

J gene: TRBJ1-1
CDR3 length: 13
D gene: NA
V gene: TRBV3-1
clone size: few
CDR3 DNA: TGTGCCAGCAGCCACCCAGGGTTCACTGAAGCTTTCTTT
CDR3 protein: CASSHPGFTEAFF

J gene: TRBJ2-3
CDR3 length: 16
D gene: TRBD2
V gene: TRBV4-3
clone size: NA
CDR3 DNA: TGCGCCAGCAGCCGGGGGATAGCGGGAGGCTCAGATACGCAGTATTTT
CDR3 protein: CASSRGIAGGSDTQYF

J gene: TRBJ2-3
CDR3 length: 17
D gene: TRBD2
V gene: TRBV15
clone size: NA
CDR3 DNA: TGTGCCACCAGCAGAGATCTCAAAACTAGCGGGGCGTCTACGCAGTATTTT
CDR3 protein: CATSRDLKTSGASTQYF

J gene: TRBJ1-1
CDR3 length: 11
D gene: NA
V gene: TRBV6-6
clone size: many
CDR3 DNA: TGTGCCAGCAGTATGAACACTGAAGCTTTCTTT
CDR3 protein: CASSMNTEAFF

J gene: TRBJ2-1
CDR3 length: 17
D gene: TRBD2
V gene: TRBV12-3/TRBV12-4
clone size: few
CDR3 DNA: TGTGCCAGCAGTTTAGGAAAACTAGCGGGGACTTACAATGAGCAGTTCTTC
CDR3 protein: CASSLGKLAGTYNEQFF

J gene: TRBJ1-4
CDR3 length: 15
D gene: NA
V gene: TRBV4-1
clone size: NA
CDR3 DNA: TGCGCCAGCAGCCAGGGCAGGGCAGGGGACGAAAAACTGTTTTTT
CDR3 protein: CASSQGRAGDEKLFF